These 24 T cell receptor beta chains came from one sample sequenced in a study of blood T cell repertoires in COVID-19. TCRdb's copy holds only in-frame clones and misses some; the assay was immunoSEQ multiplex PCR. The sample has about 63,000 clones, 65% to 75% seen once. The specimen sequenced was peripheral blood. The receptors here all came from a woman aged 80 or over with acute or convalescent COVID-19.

DNA of the CDR3: TGTGCCAGCAGCGTGATAGCGGGAGCGGGTGAGCAGTTCTTC. The encoded protein is CASSVIAGAGEQFF. This rearrangement joins TRBV9 to TRBJ2-1; 9 bases are shared with TRBD2. Germline CDR1 reads SGDLS; CDR2 reads YYNGEE. V dropped 2 bases and J dropped 9; count of bases not matched to a gene: 6. CDR3 length: 14 residues.

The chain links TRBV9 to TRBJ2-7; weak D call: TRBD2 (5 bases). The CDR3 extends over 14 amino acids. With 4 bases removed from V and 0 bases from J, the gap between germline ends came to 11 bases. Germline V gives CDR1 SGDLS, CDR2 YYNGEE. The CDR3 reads CASSPGDYSYEQYF. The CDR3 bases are TGTGCCAGCAGCCCCGGTGACTACTCCTACGAGCAGTACTTC.

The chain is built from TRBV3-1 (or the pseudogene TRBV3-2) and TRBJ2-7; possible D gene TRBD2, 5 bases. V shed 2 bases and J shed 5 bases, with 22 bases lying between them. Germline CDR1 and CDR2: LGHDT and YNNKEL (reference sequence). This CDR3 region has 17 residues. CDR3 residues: CASSQIRRAVRSHEQYF. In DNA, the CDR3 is TGTGCCAGCAGCCAAATACGTCGAGCGGTAAGGTCCCACGAGCAGTACTTC.

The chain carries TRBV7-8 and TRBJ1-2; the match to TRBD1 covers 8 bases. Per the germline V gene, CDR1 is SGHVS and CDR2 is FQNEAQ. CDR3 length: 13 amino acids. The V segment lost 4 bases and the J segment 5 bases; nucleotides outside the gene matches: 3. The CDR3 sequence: CASSWDRRYGYTF. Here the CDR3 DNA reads TGTGCCAGCAGCTGGGACAGGCGGTATGGCTACACCTTC. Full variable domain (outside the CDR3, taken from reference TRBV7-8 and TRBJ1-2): GAGVSQSPRYKVAKRGQDVALRCDPISGHVSLFWYQQALGQGPEFLTYFQNEAQLDKSGLPSDRFFAERPEGSVSTLKIQRTQQEDSAVYLCASSWDRRYGYTFGSGTRLTVV.

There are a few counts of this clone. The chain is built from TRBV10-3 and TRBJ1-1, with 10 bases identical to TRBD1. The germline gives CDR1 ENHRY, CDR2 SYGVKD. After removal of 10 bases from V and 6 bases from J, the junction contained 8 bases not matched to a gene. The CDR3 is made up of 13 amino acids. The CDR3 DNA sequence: TGTGCCACCGAGGGACAGGGGAGGGCTGAAGCTTTCTTT. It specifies CATEGQGRAEAFF.

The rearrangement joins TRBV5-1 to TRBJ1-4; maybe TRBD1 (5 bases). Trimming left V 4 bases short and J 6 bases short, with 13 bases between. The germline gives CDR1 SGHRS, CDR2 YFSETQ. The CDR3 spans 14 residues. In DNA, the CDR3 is TGCGCCAGCAGCATACAGGTCGAGGATGAAAAACTGTTTTTT. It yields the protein CASSIQVEDEKLFF.

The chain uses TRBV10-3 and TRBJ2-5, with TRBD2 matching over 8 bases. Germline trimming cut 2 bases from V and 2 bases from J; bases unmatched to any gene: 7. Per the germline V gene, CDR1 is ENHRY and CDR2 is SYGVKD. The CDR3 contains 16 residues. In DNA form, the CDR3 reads TGTGCCATCAGTGAGCCTAGCGGGTGGGATCAAGAGACCCAGTACTTC. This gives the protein CAISEPSGWDQETQYF.

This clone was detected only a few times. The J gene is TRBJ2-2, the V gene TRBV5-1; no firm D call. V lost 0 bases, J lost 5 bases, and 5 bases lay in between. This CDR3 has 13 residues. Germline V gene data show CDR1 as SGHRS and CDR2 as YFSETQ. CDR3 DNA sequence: TGCGCCAGCAGCTTGGTCGGGACCGGGGAGCTGTTTTTT. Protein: CASSLVGTGELFF. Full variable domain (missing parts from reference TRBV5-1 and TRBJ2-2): KAGVTQTPRYLIKTRGQQVTLSCSPISGHRSVSWYQQTPGQGLQFLFEYFSETQRNKGNFPGRFSGRQFSNSRSEMNVSTLELGDSALYLCASSLVGTGELFFGEGSRLTVL.

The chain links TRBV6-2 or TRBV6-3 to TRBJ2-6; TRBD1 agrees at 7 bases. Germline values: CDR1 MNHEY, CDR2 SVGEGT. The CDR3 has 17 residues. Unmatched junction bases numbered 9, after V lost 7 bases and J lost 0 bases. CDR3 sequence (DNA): TGTGCCAGCACCCCGGGACAGTATAGCTCTGGGGCCAACGTCCTGACTTTC. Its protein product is CASTPGQYSSGANVLTF.

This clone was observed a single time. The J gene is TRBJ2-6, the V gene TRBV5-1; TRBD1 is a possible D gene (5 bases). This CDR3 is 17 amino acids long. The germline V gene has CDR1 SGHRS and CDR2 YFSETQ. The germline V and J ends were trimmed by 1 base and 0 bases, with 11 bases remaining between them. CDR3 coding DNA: TGCGCCAGCAGCTTGTTTCAGGGAAACTCTGGGGCCAACGTCCTGACTTTC. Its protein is CASSLFQGNSGANVLTF.

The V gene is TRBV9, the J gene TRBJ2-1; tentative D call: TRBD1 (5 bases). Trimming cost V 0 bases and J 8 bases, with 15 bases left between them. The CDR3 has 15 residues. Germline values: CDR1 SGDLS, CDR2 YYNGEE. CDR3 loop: CASSVGQGFMYEQFF. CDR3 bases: TGTGCCAGCAGCGTAGGTCAGGGCTTCATGTATGAGCAGTTCTTC.

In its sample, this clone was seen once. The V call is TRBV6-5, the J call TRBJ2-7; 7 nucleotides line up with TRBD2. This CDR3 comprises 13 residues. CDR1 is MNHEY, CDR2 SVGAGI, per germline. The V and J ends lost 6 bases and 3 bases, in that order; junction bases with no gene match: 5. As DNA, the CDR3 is TGTGCCAGCAGGCGGGGGTCAAACTACGAGCAGTACTTC. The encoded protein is CASRRGSNYEQYF.

CDR3 loop: CASSPTRVPGKNIQYF. The CDR3 bases are TGTGCCAGTAGTCCCACCCGGGTCCCCGGCAAAAACATTCAGTACTTC. The rearrangement uses TRBV19 and TRBJ2-4; D unclear. The ends were cut back, 5 bases at V and 3 bases at J, with 17 bases in the middle. Germline-derived CDR1 and CDR2 are LNHDA and SQIVND (reference sequence). The CDR3 totals 16 residues. Together with reference TRBV19 and TRBJ2-4, the CDR3 gives the full variable domain: DGGITQSPKYLFRKEGQNVTLSCEQNLNHDAMYWYRQDPGQGLRLIYYSQIVNDFQKGDIAEGYSVSREKKESFPLTVTSAQKNPTAFYLCASSPTRVPGKNIQYFGAGTRLSVL.

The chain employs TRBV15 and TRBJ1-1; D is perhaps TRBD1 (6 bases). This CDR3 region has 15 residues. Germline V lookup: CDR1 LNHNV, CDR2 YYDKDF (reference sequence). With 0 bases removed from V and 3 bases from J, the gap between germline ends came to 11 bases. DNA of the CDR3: TGTGCCACCAGCAGAGATAAGGGGGATGACACTGAAGCTTTCTTT. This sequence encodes CATSRDKGDDTEAFF.

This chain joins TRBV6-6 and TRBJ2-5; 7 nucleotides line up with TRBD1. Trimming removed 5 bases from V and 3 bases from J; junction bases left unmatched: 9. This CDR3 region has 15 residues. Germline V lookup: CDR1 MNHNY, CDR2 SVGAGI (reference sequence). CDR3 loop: CASSNRGNPKETQYF. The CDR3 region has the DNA TGTGCCAGCAGTAACAGGGGTAACCCTAAAGAGACCCAGTACTTC.

This CDR3 reads CASSIEAGGGSDTQYF. CDR3 DNA sequence: TGTGCCAGTAGTATAGAGGCGGGAGGCGGGTCAGATACGCAGTATTTT. The rearrangement uses TRBV19 and TRBJ2-3; 8 bases fit TRBD2. This CDR3 has 16 residues. CDR1 LNHDA and CDR2 SQIVND come from the germline V gene (reference sequence). V lost 0 bases to trimming and J lost 4 bases; unmatched junction nucleotides: 6. The complete variable domain, with remaining parts taken from reference TRBV19 and TRBJ2-3, reads DGGITQSPKYLFRKEGQNVTLSCEQNLNHDAMYWYRQDPGQGLRLIYYSQIVNDFQKGDIAEGYSVSREKKESFPLTVTSAQKNPTAFYLCASSIEAGGGSDTQYFGPGTRLTVL.

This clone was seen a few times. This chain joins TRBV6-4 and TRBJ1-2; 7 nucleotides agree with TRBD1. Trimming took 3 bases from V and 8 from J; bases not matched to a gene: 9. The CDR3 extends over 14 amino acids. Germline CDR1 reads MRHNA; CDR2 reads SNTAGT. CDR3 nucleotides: TGTGCCAGCAGTGAAATCGGCTCCAGGGGGGGCTACACCTTC. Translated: CASSEIGSRGGYTF.

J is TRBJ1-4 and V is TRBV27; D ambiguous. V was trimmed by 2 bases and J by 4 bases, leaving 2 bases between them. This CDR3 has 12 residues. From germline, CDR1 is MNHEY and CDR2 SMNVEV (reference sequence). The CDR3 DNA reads TGTGCCAGCAGTTTACTTAATGAAAAACTGTTTTTT. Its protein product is CASSLLNEKLFF.

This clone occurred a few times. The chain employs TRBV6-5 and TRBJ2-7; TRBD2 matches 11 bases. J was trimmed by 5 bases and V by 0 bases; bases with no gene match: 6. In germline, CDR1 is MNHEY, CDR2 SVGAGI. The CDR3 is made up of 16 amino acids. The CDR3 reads CASSYSSSGRDDEQYF. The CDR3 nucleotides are TGTGCCAGCAGTTACTCGAGTAGCGGGAGGGACGACGAGCAGTACTTC.

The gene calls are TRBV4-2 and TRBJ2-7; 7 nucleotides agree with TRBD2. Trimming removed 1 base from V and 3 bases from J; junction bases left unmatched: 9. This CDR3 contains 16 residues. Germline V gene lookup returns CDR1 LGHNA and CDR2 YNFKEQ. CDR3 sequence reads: CASSQALAATVYEQYF. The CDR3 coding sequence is TGTGCCAGCAGCCAAGCCCTAGCGGCAACCGTCTACGAGCAGTACTTC.

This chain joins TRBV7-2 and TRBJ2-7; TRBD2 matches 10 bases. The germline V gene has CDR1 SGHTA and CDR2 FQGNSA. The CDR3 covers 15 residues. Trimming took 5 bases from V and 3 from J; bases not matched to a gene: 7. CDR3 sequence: CASSPGLAANYEQYF. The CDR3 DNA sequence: TGTGCCAGCAGCCCAGGACTAGCGGCTAACTACGAGCAGTACTTC.

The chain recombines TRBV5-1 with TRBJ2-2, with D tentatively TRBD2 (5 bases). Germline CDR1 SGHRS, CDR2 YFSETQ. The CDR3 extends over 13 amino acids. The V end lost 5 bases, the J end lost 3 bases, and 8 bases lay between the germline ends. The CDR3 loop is CASRSDYTGELFF. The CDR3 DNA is TGCGCCAGCAGATCGGACTACACCGGGGAGCTGTTTTTT. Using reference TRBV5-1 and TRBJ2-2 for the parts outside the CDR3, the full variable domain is KAGVTQTPRYLIKTRGQQVTLSCSPISGHRSVSWYQQTPGQGLQFLFEYFSETQRNKGNFPGRFSGRQFSNSRSEMNVSTLELGDSALYLCASRSDYTGELFFGEGSRLTVL.

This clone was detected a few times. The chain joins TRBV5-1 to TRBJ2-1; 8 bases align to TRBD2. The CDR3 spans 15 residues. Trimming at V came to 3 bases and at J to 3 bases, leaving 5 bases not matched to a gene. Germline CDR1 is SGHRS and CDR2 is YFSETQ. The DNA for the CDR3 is TGCGCCAGCAGCTCGTCGGGACTAGTCTACAATGAGCAGTTCTTC. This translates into CASSSSGLVYNEQFF.

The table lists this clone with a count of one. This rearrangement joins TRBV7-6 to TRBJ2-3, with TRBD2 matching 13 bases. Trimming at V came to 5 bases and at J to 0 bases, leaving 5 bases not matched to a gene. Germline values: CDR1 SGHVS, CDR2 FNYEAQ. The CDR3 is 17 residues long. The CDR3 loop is CASSPGTSGMSTDTQYF. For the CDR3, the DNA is TGTGCCAGCAGCCCTGGGACTAGCGGGATGAGCACAGATACGCAGTATTTT.